This T cell receptor beta chain derives from a study of T cells expressing NK-cell markers. Study information: HCMV serostatus: seven of eight sequenced donors positive, one negative. Overall study findings and caveats: Dominant NKG2C+ clonotypes made up about 1.0-7.5% of CD8+ T cells in roughly six donors. Whether expanded NKG2C+ T cell clones recognized HCMV stayed uncertain.

Remarks on this clonotype: Its matching antigen is unknown.

5'RACE template switching with UMIs produced the TCR beta cDNA. Reanalyzing the 5' RACE reads, TCRdb keeps one entry per CDR3 protein, without DNA. The sample table sets out roughly 450,000 distinct CDR3 sequences. Germline V gene lookup returns CDR1 MNHNS and CDR2 SASEGT. CDR3 length: 14 residues. Material for sequencing was blood T cells: a sorted CD56 or NKG2C T cell subset, CD4+ or CD8+ T cells, or bulk PBMC T cells (not recorded which). This receptor was identified in a woman aged 45-59 years in good health. J is TRBJ2-7 and V is TRBV6-1; TCRdb returns TRBD1, unconfirmable since there is no DNA. The CDR3: CASSEPGVTYEQYF.